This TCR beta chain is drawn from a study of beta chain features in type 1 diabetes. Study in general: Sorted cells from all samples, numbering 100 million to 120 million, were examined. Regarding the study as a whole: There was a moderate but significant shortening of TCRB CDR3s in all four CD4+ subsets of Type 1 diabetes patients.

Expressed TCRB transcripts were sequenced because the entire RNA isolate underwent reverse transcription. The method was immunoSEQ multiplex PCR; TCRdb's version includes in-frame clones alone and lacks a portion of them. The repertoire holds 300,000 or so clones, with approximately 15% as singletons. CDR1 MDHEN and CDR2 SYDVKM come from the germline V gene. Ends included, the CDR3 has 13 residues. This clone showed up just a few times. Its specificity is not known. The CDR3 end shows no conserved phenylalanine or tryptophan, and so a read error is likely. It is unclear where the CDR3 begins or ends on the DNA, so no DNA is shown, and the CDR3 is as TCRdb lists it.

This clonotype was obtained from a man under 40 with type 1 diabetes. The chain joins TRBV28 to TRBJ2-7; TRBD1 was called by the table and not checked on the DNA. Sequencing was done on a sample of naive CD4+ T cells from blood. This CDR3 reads CASSSNHRDRHPL.